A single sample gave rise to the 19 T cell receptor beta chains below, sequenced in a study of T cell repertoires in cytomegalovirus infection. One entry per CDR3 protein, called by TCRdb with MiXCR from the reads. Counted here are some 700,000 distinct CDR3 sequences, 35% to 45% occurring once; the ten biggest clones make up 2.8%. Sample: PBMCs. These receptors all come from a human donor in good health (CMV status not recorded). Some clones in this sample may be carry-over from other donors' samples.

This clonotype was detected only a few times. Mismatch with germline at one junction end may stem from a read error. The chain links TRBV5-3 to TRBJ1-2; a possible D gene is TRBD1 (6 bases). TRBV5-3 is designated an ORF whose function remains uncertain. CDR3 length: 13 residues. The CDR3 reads CASSLAGAGGYTF. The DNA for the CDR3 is TGTGCCAGCAGCTTAGCGGGGGCTGGTGGCTACACCTTC.

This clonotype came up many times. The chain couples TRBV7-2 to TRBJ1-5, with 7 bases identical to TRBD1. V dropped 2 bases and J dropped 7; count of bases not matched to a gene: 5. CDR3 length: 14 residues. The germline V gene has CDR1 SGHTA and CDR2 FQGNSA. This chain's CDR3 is CASSLPDRRQPQHF. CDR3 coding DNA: TGTGCCAGCAGCTTACCGGACAGGCGCCAGCCCCAGCATTTT.

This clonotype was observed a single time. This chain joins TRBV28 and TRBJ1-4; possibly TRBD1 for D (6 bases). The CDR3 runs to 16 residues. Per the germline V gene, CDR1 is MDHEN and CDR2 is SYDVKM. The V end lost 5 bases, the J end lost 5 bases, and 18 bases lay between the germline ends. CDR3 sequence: CASSPMRDTLNEKLFF. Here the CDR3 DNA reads TGTGCCAGCAGTCCCATGCGGGACACTCTAAATGAAAAACTGTTTTTT. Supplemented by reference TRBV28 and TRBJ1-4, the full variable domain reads DVKVTQSSRYLVKRTGEKVFLECVQDMDHENMFWYRQDPGLGLRLIYFSYDVKMKEKGDIPEGYSVSREKKERFSLILESASTNQTSMYLCASSPMRDTLNEKLFFGSGTQLSVL.

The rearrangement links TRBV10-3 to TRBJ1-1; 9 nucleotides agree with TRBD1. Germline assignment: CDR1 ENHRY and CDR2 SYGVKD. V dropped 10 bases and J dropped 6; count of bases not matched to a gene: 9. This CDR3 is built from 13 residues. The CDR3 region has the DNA TGTGCCACAAAATTAACAGGGGGCTCTGAAGCTTTCTTT. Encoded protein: CATKLTGGSEAFF.

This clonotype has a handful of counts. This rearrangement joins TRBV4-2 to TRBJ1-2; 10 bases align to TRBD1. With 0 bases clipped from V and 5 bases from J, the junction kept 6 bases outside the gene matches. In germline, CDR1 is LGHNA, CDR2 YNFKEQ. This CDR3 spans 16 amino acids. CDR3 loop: CASSQDRTGGVYGYTF. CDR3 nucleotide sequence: TGTGCCAGCAGCCAAGATCGGACAGGGGGGGTATATGGCTACACCTTC.

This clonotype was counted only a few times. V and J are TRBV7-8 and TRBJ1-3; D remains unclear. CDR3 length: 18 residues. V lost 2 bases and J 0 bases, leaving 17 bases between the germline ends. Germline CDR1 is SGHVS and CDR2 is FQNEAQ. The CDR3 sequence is CASSLTGSSGRSGNTIYF. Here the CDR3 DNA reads TGTGCCAGCAGCTTAACCGGGAGCTCAGGACGCTCTGGAAACACCATATATTTT.

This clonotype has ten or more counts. CDR3: CASSQDRLSDTQYF. CDR3 DNA sequence: TGTGCCAGCAGCCAGGACAGACTGTCCGATACGCAGTATTTT. The V and J genes are TRBV7-8 and TRBJ2-3; possibly TRBD1 for D (6 bases). V was pared by 5 bases and J by 6 bases, with 15 bases between. The CDR3 totals 14 residues. The germline V gene encodes CDR1 SGHVS and CDR2 FQNEAQ. The variable domain in full, completed from reference TRBV7-8 and TRBJ2-3, reads GAGVSQSPRYKVAKRGQDVALRCDPISGHVSLFWYQQALGQGPEFLTYFQNEAQLDKSGLPSDRFFAERPEGSVSTLKIQRTQQEDSAVYLCASSQDRLSDTQYFGPGTRLTVL.

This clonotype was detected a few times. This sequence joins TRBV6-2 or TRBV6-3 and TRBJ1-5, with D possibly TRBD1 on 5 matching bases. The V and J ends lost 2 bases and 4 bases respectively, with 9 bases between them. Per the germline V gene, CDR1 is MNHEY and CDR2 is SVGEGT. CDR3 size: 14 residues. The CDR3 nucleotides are TGTGCCAGCAGTTACGTGGCAGGGAATCAGCCCCAGCATTTT. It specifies CASSYVAGNQPQHF.

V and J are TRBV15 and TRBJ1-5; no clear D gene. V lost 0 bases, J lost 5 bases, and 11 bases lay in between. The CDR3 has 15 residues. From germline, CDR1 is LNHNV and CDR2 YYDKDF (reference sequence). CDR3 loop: CATSRETRTDQPQHF. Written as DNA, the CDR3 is TGTGCCACCAGCAGAGAAACCCGCACGGATCAGCCCCAGCATTTT.

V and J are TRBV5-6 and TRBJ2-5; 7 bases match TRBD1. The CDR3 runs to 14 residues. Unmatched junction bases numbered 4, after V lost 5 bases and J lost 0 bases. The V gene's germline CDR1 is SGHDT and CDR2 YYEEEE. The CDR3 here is CASSRDSHQETQYF. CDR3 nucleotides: TGTGCCAGCAGTCGGGACAGCCACCAAGAGACCCAGTACTTC. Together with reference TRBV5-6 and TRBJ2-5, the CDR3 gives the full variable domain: DAGVTQSPTHLIKTRGQQVTLRCSPKSGHDTVSWYQQALGQGPQFIFQYYEEEERQRGNFPDRFSGHQFPNYSSELNVNALLLGDSALYLCASSRDSHQETQYFGPGTRLLVL.

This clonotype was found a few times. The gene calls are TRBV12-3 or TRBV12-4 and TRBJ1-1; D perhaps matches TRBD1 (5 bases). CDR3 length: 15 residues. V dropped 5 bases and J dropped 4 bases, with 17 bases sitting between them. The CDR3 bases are TGTGCCAGCAGTCACTCAGGGACCCCGGGCACTGAAGCTTTCTTT. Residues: CASSHSGTPGTEAFF.

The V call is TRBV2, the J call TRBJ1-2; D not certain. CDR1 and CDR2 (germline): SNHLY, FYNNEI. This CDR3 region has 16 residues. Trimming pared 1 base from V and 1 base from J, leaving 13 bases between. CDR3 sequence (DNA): TGTGCCAGCAGTGAAGATTCTACCAGAATTAACTATGGCTACACCTTC. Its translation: CASSEDSTRINYGYTF.

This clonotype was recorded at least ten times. In DNA, the CDR3 is TGTGCCAGCAGCCTCACCGGGACAGCTTATCAGCCCCAGCATTTT. Translated: CASSLTGTAYQPQHF. The chain joins TRBV7-2 to TRBJ1-5; 7 bases match TRBD1. The CDR3 sequence is 15 residues long. The germline CDR1 and CDR2 sequences are SGHTA and FQGNSA. The J segment lost 5 bases and the V segment lost 5 bases, leaving 9 bases of the junction unmatched.

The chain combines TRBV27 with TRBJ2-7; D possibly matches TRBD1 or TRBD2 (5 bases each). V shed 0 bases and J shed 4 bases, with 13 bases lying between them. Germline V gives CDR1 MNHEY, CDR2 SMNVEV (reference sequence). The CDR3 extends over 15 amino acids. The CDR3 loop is CASSLSPGPTYEQYF. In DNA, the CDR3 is TGTGCCAGCAGTTTATCGCCGGGGCCAACTTACGAGCAGTACTTC.

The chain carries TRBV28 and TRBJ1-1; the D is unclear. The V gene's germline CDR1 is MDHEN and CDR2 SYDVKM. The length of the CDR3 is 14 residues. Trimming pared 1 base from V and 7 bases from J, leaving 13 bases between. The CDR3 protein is CASSLSARWGEAFF. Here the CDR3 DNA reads TGTGCCAGCAGTTTATCGGCCAGATGGGGTGAAGCTTTCTTT.

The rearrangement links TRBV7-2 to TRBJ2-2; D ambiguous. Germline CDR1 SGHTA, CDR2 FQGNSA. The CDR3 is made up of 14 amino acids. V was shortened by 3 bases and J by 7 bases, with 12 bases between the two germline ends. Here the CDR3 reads CASSFGWYSGELFF. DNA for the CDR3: TGTGCCAGCAGCTTCGGTTGGTACAGCGGGGAGCTGTTTTTT.

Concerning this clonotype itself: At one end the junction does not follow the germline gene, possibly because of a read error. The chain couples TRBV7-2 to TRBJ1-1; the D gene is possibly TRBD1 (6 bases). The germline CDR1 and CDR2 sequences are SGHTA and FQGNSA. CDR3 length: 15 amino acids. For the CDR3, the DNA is TGTTCCAGCAGCCGAAGCGGGGGGCTGAACACTGAAGCGTTCTTT. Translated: CSSSRSGGLNTEAFF.

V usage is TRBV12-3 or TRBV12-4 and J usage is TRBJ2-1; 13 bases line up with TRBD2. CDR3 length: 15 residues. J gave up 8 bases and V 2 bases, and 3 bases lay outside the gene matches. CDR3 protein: CASSLRTSGRDEQFF. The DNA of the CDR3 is TGTGCCAGCAGTTTACGGACTAGCGGGAGAGATGAGCAGTTCTTC.

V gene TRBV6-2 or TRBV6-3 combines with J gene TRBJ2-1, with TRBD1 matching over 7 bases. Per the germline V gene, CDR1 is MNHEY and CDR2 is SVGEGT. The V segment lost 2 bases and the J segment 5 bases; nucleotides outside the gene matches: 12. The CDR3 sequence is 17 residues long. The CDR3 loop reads CASSYSRGGRLNNEQFF. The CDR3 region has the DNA TGTGCCAGCAGTTACAGTAGAGGGGGCCGCCTCAACAATGAGCAGTTCTTC.